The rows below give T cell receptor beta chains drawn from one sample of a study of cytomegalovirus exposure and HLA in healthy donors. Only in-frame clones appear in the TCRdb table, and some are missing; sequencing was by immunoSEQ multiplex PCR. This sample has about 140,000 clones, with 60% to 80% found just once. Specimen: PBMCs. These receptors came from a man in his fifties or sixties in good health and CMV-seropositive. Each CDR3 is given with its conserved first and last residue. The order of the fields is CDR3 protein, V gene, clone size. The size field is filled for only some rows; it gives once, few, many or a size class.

CDR3aa: CATLNVNEQFF
v_gene: TRBV10-3
abundance: .

CDR3aa: CASSFSRASYNEQFF
v_gene: TRBV28
abundance: .

CDR3aa: CASSFQGTGLGFEQYF
v_gene: TRBV5-1
abundance: .

CDR3aa: CASSRLSSGGAGEQFF
v_gene: TRBV5-1
abundance: .

CDR3aa: CASSFQEDRAYEQYF
v_gene: TRBV5-1
abundance: .

CDR3aa: CSVEETDYGYTF
v_gene: TRBV29-1
abundance: once

CDR3aa: CASTNPGAANYGYTF
v_gene: TRBV6-1
abundance: .

CDR3aa: CASSRYSGGSTGELFF
v_gene: TRBV2
abundance: few

CDR3aa: CASSQGQGFRANYGYTF
v_gene: TRBV5-5
abundance: .

CDR3aa: CASSFGTGAVYGYTF
v_gene: TRBV7-2
abundance: .

CDR3aa: CASSVGSGQGPNTEAFF
v_gene: TRBV9
abundance: .

CDR3aa: CASSLVSGNYNEQFF
v_gene: TRBV11-2
abundance: .

CDR3aa: CASSDSGRYSGNTIYF
v_gene: TRBV6-4
abundance: few

CDR3aa: CASSEGDRGSNQPQHF
v_gene: TRBV2
abundance: .

CDR3aa: CASSLRAGELFF
v_gene: TRBV19
abundance: .

CDR3aa: CSVGLGNTIYF
v_gene: TRBV29-1
abundance: .

CDR3aa: CASSLTGGLDTGELFF
v_gene: TRBV11-3
abundance: .

CDR3aa: CASRGGEETQYF
v_gene: TRBV2
abundance: .

CDR3aa: CASSQDGGGLAETQYF
v_gene: TRBV4-2
abundance: .

CDR3aa: CASLRVYNEQFF
v_gene: TRBV2
abundance: once

CDR3aa: CASSPVRPGLAGEETGELFF
v_gene: TRBV11-3
abundance: few

CDR3aa: CASSEQGVAYNEQFF
v_gene: TRBV2
abundance: .

CDR3aa: CASLGGALSTEAFF
v_gene: TRBV5-8
abundance: .

CDR3aa: CASSIGRDDGVHF
v_gene: TRBV19
abundance: .